This section outlines one TCR beta chain sequence together with its context. Its antigen is unknown. This sample was included in a study of beta chain features in type 1 diabetes. General study points: Compared with healthy donors, patients appeared to share more similar naive, central memory and regulatory TCRB repertoires. All four CD4+ subsets of Type 1 diabetes patients contained TCRB CDR3s that were moderately but significantly shorter.

The CDR3 has 14 amino acids. V shed 1 base and J shed 5 bases, with 12 bases lying between them. CDR1 is SGHTA and CDR2 is FQGNSA in the germline V gene. As every portion of the isolated RNA was reverse transcribed, the sequencing read expressed TCRB transcripts. Clones were read by immunoSEQ multiplex PCR, and TCRdb kept only the in-frame ones, dropping some. The table shows about 700,000 clones, with 10% to 15% occurring only once. Sequenced sample: naive CD4+ T cells from blood. The chain is built from TRBV7-2 and TRBJ2-7; TRBD2 might be the D (5 bases). The receptor comes from a man aged 18 to 30 with type 1 diabetes. The CDR3 DNA is TGTGCCAGCAGCTTAGTCGCGGGTCGGGACGAGCAGTACTTC. As protein: CASSLVAGRDEQYF.